The text below deals with one TCR beta chain. Antigen unknown. The method was immunoSEQ multiplex PCR; TCRdb's version includes in-frame clones alone and lacks a portion of them. Of around 130,000 clones listed, about 89% are singletons. The data derive from a study of T cell responses to AZD1222 COVID-19 vaccine. Study-level points and caveats: Only after the peak T cell response were repertoires sampled. Mostly white British, mostly female donors; authors suggested clonal diversity may be underestimated.

This receptor was taken from an adult who received the AZD1222 COVID-19 vaccine. This material consisted of peripheral blood, taken 28 days after the second AZD1222 dose.

CDR3 in DNA: TGTGCCAGCAGTAATATTAGGACTGAAGCTTTCTTT. Translation gives CASSNIRTEAFF. This chain uses TRBV6-2 or TRBV6-3 with TRBJ1-1, with unresolved D. The germline V gene encodes CDR1 MNHEY and CDR2 SVGEGT. CDR3 size: 12 residues. V gave up 5 bases and J gave up 5 bases, with 9 bases separating them.